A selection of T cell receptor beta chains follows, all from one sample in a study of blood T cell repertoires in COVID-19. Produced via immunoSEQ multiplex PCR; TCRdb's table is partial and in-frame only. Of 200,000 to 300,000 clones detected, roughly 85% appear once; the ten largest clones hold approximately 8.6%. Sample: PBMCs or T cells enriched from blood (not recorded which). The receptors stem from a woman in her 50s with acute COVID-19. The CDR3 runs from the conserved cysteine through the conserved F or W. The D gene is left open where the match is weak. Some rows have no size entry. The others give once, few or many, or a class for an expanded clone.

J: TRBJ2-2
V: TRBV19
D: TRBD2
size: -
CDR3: CASTSGTSGANTGELFF
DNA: TGTGCCTCAACGAGTGGGACTAGCGGAGCGAACACCGGGGAGCTGTTTTTT

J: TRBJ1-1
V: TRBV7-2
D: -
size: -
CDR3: CASSLAPPGHLNTEAFF
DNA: TGTGCCAGCAGCCTCGCCCCACCGGGACACTTGAACACTGAAGCTTTCTTT

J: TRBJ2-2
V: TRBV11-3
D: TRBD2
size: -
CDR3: CASSLGGRATGELFF
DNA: TGTGCCAGCAGCTTAGGAGGGAGGGCCACCGGGGAGCTGTTTTTT

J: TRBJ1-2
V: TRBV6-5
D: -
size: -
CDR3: CASSYSTQGYGYTF
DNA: TGTGCCAGCAGTTACTCGACCCAGGGCTATGGCTACACCTTC

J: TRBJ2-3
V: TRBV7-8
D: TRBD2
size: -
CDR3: CASSYRSGGDTDTQYF
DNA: TGTGCCAGCAGCTATCGAAGCGGGGGAGACACAGATACGCAGTATTTT

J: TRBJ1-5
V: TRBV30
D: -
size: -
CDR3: CAWTGGHGSNQPQHF
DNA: TGTGCCTGGACGGGGGGGCATGGTAGCAATCAGCCCCAGCATTTT

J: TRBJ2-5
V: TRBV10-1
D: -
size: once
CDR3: CASNSGPEETQYF
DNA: TGCGCCAGTAATAGCGGACCCGAAGAGACCCAGTACTTC

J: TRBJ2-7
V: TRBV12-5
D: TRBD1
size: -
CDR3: CASGLAGDSTYEQYF
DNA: TGTGCTAGTGGTTTGGCCGGGGACAGCACCTACGAGCAGTACTTC

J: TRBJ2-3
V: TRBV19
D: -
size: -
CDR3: CASSIGGPGTDTQYF
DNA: TGTGCCAGTAGTATCGGGGGGCCCGGCACAGATACGCAGTATTTT

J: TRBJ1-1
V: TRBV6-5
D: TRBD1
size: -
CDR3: CASGGQLFEAFF
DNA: TGTGCCAGCGGGGGACAGCTTTTTGAAGCTTTCTTT

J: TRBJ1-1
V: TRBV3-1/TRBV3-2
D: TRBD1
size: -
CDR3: CASSQGLGTGVVAFF
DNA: TGTGCCAGCAGCCAAGGTCTCGGGACAGGGGTCGTAGCTTTCTTT

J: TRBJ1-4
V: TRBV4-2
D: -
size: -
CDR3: CASSPPAETNEKLFF
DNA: TGTGCCAGCAGCCCTCCGGCGGAAACTAATGAAAAACTGTTTTTT

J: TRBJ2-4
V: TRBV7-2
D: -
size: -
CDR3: CASSPPGNDIQYF
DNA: TGTGCCAGCAGCCCACCCGGGAACGACATTCAGTACTTC

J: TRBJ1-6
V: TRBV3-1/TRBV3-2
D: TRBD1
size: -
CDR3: CASSPGQGMSPLHF
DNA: TGTGCCAGCAGCCCTGGACAGGGAATGTCACCCCTCCACTTT

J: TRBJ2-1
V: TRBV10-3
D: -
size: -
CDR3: CAISESTGIYNEQFF
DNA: TGTGCCATCAGTGAATCCACAGGGATCTACAATGAGCAGTTCTTC

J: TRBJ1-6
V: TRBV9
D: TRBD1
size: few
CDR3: CASSVGTDNSPLHF
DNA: TGTGCCAGCAGCGTCGGGACAGATAATTCACCCCTCCACTTT

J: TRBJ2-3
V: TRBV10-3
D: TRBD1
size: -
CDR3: CAISGPTGDTQYF
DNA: TGTGCCATCAGTGGTCCGACAGGGGATACGCAGTATTTT

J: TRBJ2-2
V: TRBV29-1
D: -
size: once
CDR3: CSVGSRQMNTGELFF
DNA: TGCAGCGTTGGTTCCCGACAAATGAACACCGGGGAGCTGTTTTTT

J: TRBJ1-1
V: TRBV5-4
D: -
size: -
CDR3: CASRGGGYRQDTEAFF
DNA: TGTGCCAGCAGGGGTGGGGGGTACAGGCAGGACACTGAAGCTTTCTTT

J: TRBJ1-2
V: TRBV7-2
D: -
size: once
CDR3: CASSLARYGYTF
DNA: TGTGCCAGCAGCTTAGCGAGGTACGGCTACACCTTC

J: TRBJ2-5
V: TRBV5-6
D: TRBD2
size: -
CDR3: CASSTRSGGYGTQYF
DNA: TGTGCCAGCAGCACCCGTAGCGGGGGGTATGGGACCCAGTACTTC

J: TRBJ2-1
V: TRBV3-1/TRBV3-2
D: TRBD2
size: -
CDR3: CASSQHVAGSIGNEQFF
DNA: TGTGCCAGCAGCCAACACGTAGCGGGGTCGATAGGAAATGAGCAGTTCTTC

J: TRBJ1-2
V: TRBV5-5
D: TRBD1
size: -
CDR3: CASSLGQLGTNYGYTF
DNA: TGTGCCAGCAGCCTGGGACAGCTTGGTACTAACTATGGCTACACCTTC

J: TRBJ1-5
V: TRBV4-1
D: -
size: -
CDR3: CASSQDRAANQPQHF
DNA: TGCGCCAGCAGCCAAGATCGAGCGGCTAATCAGCCCCAGCATTTT

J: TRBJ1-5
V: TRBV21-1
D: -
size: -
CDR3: CASSKRVRCRDCQHF
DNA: TGTGCCAGCAGCAAAAGAGTCAGGTGCCGGGATTGTCAGCATTTT

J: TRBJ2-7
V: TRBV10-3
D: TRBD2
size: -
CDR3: CAISPGLAGAYEQYF
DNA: TGTGCCATCAGCCCTGGACTAGCGGGGGCCTACGAGCAGTACTTC

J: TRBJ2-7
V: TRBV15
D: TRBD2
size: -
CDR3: CATSRGTSFEQYF
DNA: TGTGCCACCAGCAGGGGGACTAGCTTCGAGCAGTACTTC

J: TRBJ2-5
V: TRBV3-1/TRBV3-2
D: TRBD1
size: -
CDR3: CASRCVGQAETQYF
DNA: TGTGCCAGCAGATGCGTGGGACAGGCAGAGACCCAGTACTTC

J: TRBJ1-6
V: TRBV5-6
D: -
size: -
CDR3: CASSSRQFSPLHF
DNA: TGTGCCAGCAGCTCGAGACAGTTTTCACCCCTCCACTTT

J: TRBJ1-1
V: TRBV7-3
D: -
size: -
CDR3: CASSSQGGTTEAFF
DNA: TGTGCCAGCAGCTCCCAGGGCGGAACCACTGAAGCTTTCTTT

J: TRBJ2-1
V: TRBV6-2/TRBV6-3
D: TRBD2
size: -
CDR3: CASSRDLADEVSYNEQFF
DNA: TGTGCCAGCAGTAGGGATCTAGCGGACGAAGTCTCCTACAATGAGCAGTTCTTC

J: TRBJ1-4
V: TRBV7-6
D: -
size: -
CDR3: CASSLGSRLATNEKLFF
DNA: TGTGCCAGCAGCTTAGGATCTAGACTTGCAACTAATGAAAAACTGTTTTTT

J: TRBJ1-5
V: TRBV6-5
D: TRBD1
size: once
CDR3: CATRQGDQPQHF
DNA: TGTGCCACCAGACAGGGCGATCAGCCCCAGCATTTT

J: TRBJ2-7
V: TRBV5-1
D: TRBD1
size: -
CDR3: CASSLRDSHPYEQYF
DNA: TGCGCCAGCAGCTTACGGGACAGCCATCCCTACGAGCAGTACTTC

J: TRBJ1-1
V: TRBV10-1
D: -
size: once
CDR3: CASSPRGGGAEAFF
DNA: TGCGCCAGCAGTCCCCGAGGAGGGGGGGCTGAAGCTTTCTTT

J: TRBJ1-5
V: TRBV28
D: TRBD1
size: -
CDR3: CASSLGDAGGVGQPQHF
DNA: TGTGCCAGCAGTTTAGGCGACGCAGGGGGCGTGGGTCAGCCCCAGCATTTT

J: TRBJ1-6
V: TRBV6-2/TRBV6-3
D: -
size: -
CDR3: CASSYSGGENNSPLHF
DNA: TGTGCCAGCAGTTACTCTGGCGGTGAAAATAATTCACCCCTCCACTTT

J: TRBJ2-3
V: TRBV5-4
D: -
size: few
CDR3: CASSLGAAPTDTQYF
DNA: TGTGCCAGCAGCTTGGGGGCAGCCCCCACAGATACGCAGTATTTT

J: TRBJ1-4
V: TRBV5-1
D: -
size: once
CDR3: CASSLEGGATNEKLFF
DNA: TGCGCCAGCAGCTTGGAAGGGGGAGCAACTAATGAAAAACTGTTTTTT

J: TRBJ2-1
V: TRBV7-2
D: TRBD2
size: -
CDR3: CASSLGGGTYNEQFF
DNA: TGTGCCAGCAGCTTGGGCGGGGGGACCTACAATGAGCAGTTCTTC

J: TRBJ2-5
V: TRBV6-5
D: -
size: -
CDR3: CASRAQGPAETQYF
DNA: TGTGCCAGCAGGGCTCAGGGCCCAGCAGAGACCCAGTACTTC

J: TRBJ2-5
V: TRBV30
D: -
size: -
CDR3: CAWKGAAETQYF
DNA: TGTGCCTGGAAAGGGGCTGCGGAGACCCAGTACTTC

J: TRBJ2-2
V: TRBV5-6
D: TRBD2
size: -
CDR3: CASSFGGGALTGELFF
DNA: TGTGCCAGCAGCTTTGGCGGGGGGGCCCTCACCGGGGAGCTGTTTTTT

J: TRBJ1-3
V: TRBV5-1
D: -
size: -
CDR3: CASSRYPGNTIYF
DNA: TGCGCCAGCAGCCGCTACCCTGGAAACACCATATATTTT

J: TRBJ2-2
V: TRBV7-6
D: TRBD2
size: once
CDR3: CASSGIAGGNTGELFF
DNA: TGTGCCAGCAGCGGAATAGCGGGGGGGAACACCGGGGAGCTGTTTTTT

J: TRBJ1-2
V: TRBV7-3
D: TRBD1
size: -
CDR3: CASSLNRGTNYGYTF
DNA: TGTGCCAGCAGCTTGAACAGGGGGACCAACTATGGCTACACCTTC

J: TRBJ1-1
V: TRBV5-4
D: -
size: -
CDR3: CASSFPSRANTEAFF
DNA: TGTGCCAGCAGCTTCCCCAGCAGGGCGAACACTGAAGCTTTCTTT

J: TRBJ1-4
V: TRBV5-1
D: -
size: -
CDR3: CASSLSTNEKLFF
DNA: TGCGCCAGCAGCCTATCAACTAATGAAAAACTGTTTTTT

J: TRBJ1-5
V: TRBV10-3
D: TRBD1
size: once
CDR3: CAISSRDRGNQPQHF
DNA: TGTGCCATCAGTTCCCGGGACAGGGGAAATCAGCCCCAGCATTTT

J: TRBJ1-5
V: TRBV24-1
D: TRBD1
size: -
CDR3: CATIFSQGAYSNQPQHF
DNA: TGTGCCACCATTTTCTCACAGGGGGCATATAGCAATCAGCCCCAGCATTTT

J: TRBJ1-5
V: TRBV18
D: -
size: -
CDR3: CASSPRRSNQPQHF
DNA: TGTGCCAGCTCACCAAGGAGAAGCAATCAGCCCCAGCATTTT

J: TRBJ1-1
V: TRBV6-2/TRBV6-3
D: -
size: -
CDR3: CASSFNQGQGLRNTEAFF
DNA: TGTGCCAGCAGTTTCAACCAGGGTCAGGGCCTCAGGAACACTGAAGCTTTCTTT

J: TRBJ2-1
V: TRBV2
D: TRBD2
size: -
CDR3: CASNEAGASYNEQFF
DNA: TGTGCCAGCAACGAAGCGGGGGCCTCTTACAATGAGCAGTTCTTC

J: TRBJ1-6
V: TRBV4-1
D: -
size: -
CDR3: CASSQGLSNSPLHF
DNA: TGCGCCAGCAGCCAAGGACTGAGTAACTCACCCCTCCACTTT

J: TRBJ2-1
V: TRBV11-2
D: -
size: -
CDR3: CASSEQGSFYNEQFF
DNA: TGTGCCAGCAGCGAGCAGGGATCGTTCTACAATGAGCAGTTCTTC

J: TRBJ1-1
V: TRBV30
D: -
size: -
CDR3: CAWSITQMNTEAFF
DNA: TGTGCCTGGAGTATAACACAGATGAACACTGAAGCTTTCTTT

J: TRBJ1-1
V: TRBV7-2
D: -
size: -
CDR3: CASSLLVETEAFF
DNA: TGTGCCAGCAGCCTCCTAGTAGAGACTGAAGCTTTCTTT

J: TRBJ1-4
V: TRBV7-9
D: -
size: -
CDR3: CASSRGTNQKLFF
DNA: TGTGCCAGCAGCCGTGGGACAAACCAAAAACTGTTTTTT

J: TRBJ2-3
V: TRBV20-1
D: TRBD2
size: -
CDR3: CSASLRGLAGAYSSTDTQYF
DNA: TGCAGTGCTAGTCTCCGAGGACTAGCGGGGGCCTACTCTAGCACAGATACGCAGTATTTT

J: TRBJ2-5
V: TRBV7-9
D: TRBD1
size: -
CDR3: CASSPTTGARETQYF
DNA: TGTGCCAGCAGCCCCACGACAGGGGCACGGGAGACCCAGTACTTC